This entry describes one T cell receptor (beta chain). This sample was included in a study of T cells after yellow fever vaccination. There are 15 residues in the CDR3. V lost 8 bases and J lost 3, with 19 bases in between. The germline CDR1 and CDR2 sequences are MDHEN and SYDVKM. TCRdb reprocessed the 5' RACE reads with MiXCR, giving one entry per CDR3 protein. The data show roughly 320,000 distinct CDR3 sequences, about 10% seen once. The clonotype originates from a man aged 18 to 35 who received the YFV17D yellow fever vaccine. The chain links TRBV28 to TRBJ1-1, with a possible D match to TRBD1 (6 bases). The material sequenced was CD4+ T cells sorted from PBMCs, taken 45 days after the yellow fever booster vaccination. Here the CDR3 DNA reads TGTGCCAGCGTGGGGACCGGGGGCCGGTACACTGAAGCTTTCTTT. As protein: CASVGTGGRYTEAFF.